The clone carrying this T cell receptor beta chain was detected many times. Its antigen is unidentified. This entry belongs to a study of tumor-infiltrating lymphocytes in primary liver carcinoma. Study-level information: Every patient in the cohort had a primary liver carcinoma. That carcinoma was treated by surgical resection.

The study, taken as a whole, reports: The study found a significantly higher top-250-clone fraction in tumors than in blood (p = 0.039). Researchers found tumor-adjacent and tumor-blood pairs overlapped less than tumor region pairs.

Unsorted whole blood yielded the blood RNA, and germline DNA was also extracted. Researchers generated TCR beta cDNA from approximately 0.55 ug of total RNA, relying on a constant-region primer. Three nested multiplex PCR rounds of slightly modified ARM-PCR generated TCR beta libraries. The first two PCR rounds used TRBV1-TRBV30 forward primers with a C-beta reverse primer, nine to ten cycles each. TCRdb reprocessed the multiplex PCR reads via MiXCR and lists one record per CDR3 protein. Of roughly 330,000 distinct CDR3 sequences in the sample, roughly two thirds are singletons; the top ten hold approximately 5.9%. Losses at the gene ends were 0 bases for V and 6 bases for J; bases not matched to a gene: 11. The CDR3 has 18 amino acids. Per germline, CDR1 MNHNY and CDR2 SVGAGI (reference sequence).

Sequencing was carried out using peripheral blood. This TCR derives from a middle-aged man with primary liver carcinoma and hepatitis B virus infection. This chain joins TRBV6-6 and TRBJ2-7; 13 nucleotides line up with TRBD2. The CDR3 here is CASSYSRLAGGREGEQYF. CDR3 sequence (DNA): TGTGCCAGCAGTTACTCCCGACTAGCGGGAGGAAGGGAGGGCGAGCAGTACTTC.